This T cell receptor beta chain comes out of a study of blood T cell repertoires in COVID-19. The wider study: Samples taken during acute and convalescent COVID-19 were collected in the United States, Italy and Spain.

Original methodology: The assay estimated nucleated cells by amplifying reference gene primers. Using immunoSEQ multiplex PCR, the repertoire was profiled, and TCRdb retains in-frame clones only, with some absent. V, J and clone size are taken as reported in that table, and D and trimming were inferred from the DNA itself. The repertoire holds approximately 100,000 clones, with 85% to 90% as singletons. The germline CDR1 and CDR2 sequences are SGHDN and FVKESK. Trimming took 1 base from V and 4 from J, leaving 11 bases between them. This CDR3 is 15 amino acids long. Material for sequencing was peripheral blood. This chain connects TRBV14 to TRBJ1-3, with D possibly TRBD1 on 5 matching bases. This TCR was recovered from a man aged 50 to 60 with acute or convalescent COVID-19. CDR3 DNA sequence: TGTGCCAGCAGCCAAGGGCCAGGGAGGGGAAACACCATATATTTT. Translating it yields CASSQGPGRGNTIYF.